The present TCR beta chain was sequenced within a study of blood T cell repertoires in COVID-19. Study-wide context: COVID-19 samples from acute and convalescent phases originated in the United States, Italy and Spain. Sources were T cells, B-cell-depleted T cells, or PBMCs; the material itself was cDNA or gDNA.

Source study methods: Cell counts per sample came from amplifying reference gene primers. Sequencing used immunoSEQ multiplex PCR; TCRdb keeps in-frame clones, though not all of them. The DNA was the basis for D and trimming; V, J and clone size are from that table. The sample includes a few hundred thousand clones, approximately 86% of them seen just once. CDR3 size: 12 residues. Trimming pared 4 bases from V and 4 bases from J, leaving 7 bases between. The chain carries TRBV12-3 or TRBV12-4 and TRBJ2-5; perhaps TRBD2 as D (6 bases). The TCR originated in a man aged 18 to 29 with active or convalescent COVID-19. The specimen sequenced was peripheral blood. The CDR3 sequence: CASSYGGETQYF. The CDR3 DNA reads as TGTGCCAGCAGTTACGGGGGAGAGACCCAGTACTTC.